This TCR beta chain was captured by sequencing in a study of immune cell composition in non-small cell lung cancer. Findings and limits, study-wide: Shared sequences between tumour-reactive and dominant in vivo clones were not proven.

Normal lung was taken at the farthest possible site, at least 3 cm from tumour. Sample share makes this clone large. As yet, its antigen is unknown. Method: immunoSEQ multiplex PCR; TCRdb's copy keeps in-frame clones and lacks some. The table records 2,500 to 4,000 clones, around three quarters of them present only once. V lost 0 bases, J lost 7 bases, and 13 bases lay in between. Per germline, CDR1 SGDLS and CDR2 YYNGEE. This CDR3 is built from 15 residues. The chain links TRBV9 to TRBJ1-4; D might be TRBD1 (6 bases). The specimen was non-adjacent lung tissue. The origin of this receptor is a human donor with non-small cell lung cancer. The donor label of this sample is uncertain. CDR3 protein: CASSVEVQGTEKLFF. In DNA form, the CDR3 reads TGTGCCAGCAGCGTAGAGGTCCAGGGGACTGAAAAACTGTTTTTT.